This T cell receptor (beta chain) originates from a study of cytomegalovirus exposure and HLA in healthy donors. General study points: Most subjects had HLA-A and HLA-B alleles reportedly predicted accurately by TCR beta sequences. An ancestry cluster, one associated with Asian ancestry, reportedly showed fewer N-insertions than the approximately 650-donor mean in a later analysis. In an earlier analysis, most TCR beta V segments were productive about 87% or about 30% of the time. Available immune exposure information covered CMV serostatus only.

To note about this clone: The antigen is not known.

The PCR ran on 60 Vbeta and 13 Jbeta primers. Assay: immunoSEQ multiplex PCR; the TCRdb copy retains only in-frame clones and omits some. The sample holds about 140,000 clones; around three quarters are singletons and the top ten take 3.1%. CDR1 is KGHSH and CDR2 is LQKENI in the germline V gene. CDR3 length: 13 amino acids. Trimming shortened V by 2 bases and J by 5 bases, and 9 bases separated the two germline ends. The source of this sequence is a male donor in good health and CMV-seronegative. The chain recombines TRBV18 with TRBJ1-2; D unclear. What was sequenced was PBMCs. CDR3 residues: CASSPNRDYGYTF. The CDR3 nucleotides read TGTGCCAGCTCACCAAACCGAGATTATGGCTACACCTTC.